This record covers a single TCR beta chain. The length of the CDR3 is 13 residues. The V end was cut by 0 bases, the J end by 6 bases, with 6 bases between. The germline CDR1 and CDR2 sequences are SGHKS and YYEKEE (reference sequence). These data come from a study of blood T cell repertoires in COVID-19. Whole-study context: Samples came from the United States, Italy and Spain, spanning acute and convalescent COVID-19. The cDNA or gDNA used as material had been derived from T cells, B-cell-depleted T cells, or PBMCs.

In the authors' methods: Amplification of reference gene primers was used by the study to estimate nucleated cell counts. The protocol was immunoSEQ multiplex PCR, while the TCRdb copy is restricted to in-frame clones and leaves out a portion. The V and J calls and clone size come from that table; D and trimming were worked out from the DNA. Here the sample spans hundreds of thousands of clones, roughly nine tenths being singletons. The TCR comes from a man between 60 and 75 years old who had recovered from COVID-19. Sequences were obtained from peripheral blood. This chain uses TRBV5-5 with TRBJ2-2; unclear D gene. This CDR3 is CASSLDAAGELFF. CDR3 coding DNA: TGTGCCAGCAGCTTGGATGCAGCCGGGGAGCTGTTTTTT.